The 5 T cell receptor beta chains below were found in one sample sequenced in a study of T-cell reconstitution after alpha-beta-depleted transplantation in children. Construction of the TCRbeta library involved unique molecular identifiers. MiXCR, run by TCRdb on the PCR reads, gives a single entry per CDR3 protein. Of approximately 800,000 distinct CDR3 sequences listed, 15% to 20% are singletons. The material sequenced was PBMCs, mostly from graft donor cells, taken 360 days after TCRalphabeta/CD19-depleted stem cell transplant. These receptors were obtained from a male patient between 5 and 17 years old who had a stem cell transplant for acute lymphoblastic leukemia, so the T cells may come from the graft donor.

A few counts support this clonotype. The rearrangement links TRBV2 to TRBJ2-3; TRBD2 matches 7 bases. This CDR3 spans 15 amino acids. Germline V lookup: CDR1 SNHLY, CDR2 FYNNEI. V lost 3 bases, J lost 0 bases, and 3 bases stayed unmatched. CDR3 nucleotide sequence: TGTGCCAGCAGTGAGATGGGAGGGAGCACAGATACGCAGTATTTT. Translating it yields CASSEMGGSTDTQYF.

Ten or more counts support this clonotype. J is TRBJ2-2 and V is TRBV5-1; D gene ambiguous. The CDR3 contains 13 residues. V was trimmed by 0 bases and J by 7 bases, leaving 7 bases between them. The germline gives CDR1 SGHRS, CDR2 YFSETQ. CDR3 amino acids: CASSLDPGGELFF. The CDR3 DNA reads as TGCGCCAGCAGCTTGGATCCGGGCGGGGAGCTGTTTTTT. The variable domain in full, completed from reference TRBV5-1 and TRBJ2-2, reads KAGVTQTPRYLIKTRGQQVTLSCSPISGHRSVSWYQQTPGQGLQFLFEYFSETQRNKGNFPGRFSGRQFSNSRSEMNVSTLELGDSALYLCASSLDPGGELFFGEGSRLTVL.

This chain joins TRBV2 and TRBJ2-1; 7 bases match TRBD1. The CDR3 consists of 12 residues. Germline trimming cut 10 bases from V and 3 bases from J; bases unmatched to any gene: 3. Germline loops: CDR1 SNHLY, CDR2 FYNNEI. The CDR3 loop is CANRDSYNEQFF. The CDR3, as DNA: TGTGCCAACCGGGACAGCTACAATGAGCAGTTCTTC.

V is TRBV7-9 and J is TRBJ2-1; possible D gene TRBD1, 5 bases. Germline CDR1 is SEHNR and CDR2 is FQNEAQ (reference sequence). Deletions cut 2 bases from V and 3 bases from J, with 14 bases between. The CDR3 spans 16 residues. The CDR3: CASSLLWGQGYNEQFF. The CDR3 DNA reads TGTGCCAGCAGCTTACTATGGGGTCAGGGCTACAATGAGCAGTTCTTC.

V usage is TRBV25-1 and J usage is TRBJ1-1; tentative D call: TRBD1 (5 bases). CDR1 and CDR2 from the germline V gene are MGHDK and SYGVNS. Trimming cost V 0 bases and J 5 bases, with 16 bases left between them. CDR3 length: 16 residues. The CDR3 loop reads CASSEYFTGLGTEAFF. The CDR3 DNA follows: TGTGCCAGCAGTGAATATTTCACGGGGCTAGGAACTGAAGCTTTCTTT.